Sequencing of this T cell receptor (beta chain) was carried out in a study of radiotherapy plus CTLA-4 blockade in lung cancer. Points from the study as a whole: Reports identified early blood T cell clone dynamics, with interferon-beta, as the best response predictor.

Only in-frame clones appear in the TCRdb table, and some are missing; sequencing was by immunoSEQ multiplex PCR. Of some 74,000 clones listed, 78% were seen once; the top ten hold more than 7%. Unmatched junction bases numbered 9, after V lost 8 bases and J lost 3 bases. Germline CDR1 is SEHNR and CDR2 is FQNEAQ (reference sequence). The CDR3 totals 14 residues. About this clone itself: What it binds is not known.

This clonotype originated in a human donor with non-small cell lung cancer who had a complete response to radiotherapy plus ipilimumab. The chain carries TRBV7-9 and TRBJ1-2; 7 nucleotides align to TRBD1. Here the sequenced sample was peripheral blood, taken from a patient treated with radiotherapy plus ipilimumab. CDR3 in DNA: TGTGCCAGCTCCATGCAGGGGGTCGACTATGGCTACACCTTC. Its protein product is CASSMQGVDYGYTF.